A single T cell receptor (beta chain) is shown here with its context. This clone's antigen is unknown. No much larger clonotype is one base removed from it; base qualities were not supplied. The library was prepared using the immunoSEQ multiplex PCR assay. The table was pulled from immuneACCESS by TCRdb, which kept in-frame rearrangements only. Such tables lose some clones; where checked, under half of the loss comes from unresolved V genes, and the rest has no known cause. The sample table lists hundreds of thousands of clones, more than 75% of them with a count of one. Of the sample, approximately 0.0097% is held by the ten largest clones. This entry comes from a study of shared T cell receptors in the human thymus (dated by TCRdb to about 2021). Turning to the overall study: The study examined how self-reactive, shared T-cell receptor alpha chains are generated in the human thymus.

V drops 1 base and J drops 1 base, leaving 9 bases in between. The CDR3, cysteine through phenylalanine, is 14 amino acids long. Only CDR3 DNA remains: 42 bases, in frame from the first base. CDR1 and CDR2 were assigned from the germline V gene as SGHDT and YYEEEE. The same data also contributed to another study, on human thymus T cells. As the second paper documents: The donors were immunologically healthy infants in Finland who had open corrective cardiac surgery for congenital heart defects. Thymus tissue was obtained as surgical resects removed during corrective cardiac surgery. V and J gene segment usage appeared biased in both thymic and peripheral blood repertoires. According to the related research, thymic TCR repertoires were highly overlapping among unrelated individuals. The study characterized TCR alpha and beta repertoires from fewer than ten infant thymus samples and a few related peripheral blood samples. Donor ages ranging from roughly 6 to 244 days were recorded, and about six male and a couple of female infants were included in the cohort. After being mechanically released from the tissue, thymocytes were kept at -70 degrees C in pellets of about 8.5-30 million cells. A QIAsymphony instrument was used to extract genomic DNA from frozen cell pellets. TCRB and TCRAD loci were amplified from a standardized quantity of quality-controlled genomic DNA using the immunoSEQ multiplex PCR assay. The amplicons covered the V(D)J region and were long enough to include the CDR3 and to identify the V and J genes. Through the commercial immunoSEQ service, the amplicons were sequenced on an Illumina platform. Primer bias and sequencing errors were corrected as previously described, and TCRAD and TCRB definitions were based on the IMGT database. Repertoires were analysed with immunoSEQ Analyzer 3.0 and VDJTools, covering basic statistics, V/J segment usage, diversity estimates, rarefaction and pairwise overlap. To estimate diversity, the Chao1, ChaoE, Efron-Thisted, Shannon and inverse Simpson indices were applied, and diversity was also estimated on datasets down-sampled to the smallest sample. Repertoire overlap used strict matching of CDR3 nucleotide sequence, V gene and J gene, with Jaccard-based multidimensional scaling clustering. On average, about 800,000 unique TCRB clonotypes were obtained from thymus samples, compared with about 84,000 from blood samples.

The TCR originated in a boy younger than two with a congenital heart defect. Donor details come from another sample of the same person, matched by shared clones. The chain employs TRBV5-6 and TRBJ2-7, with the D gene uncertain. The specimen sequenced was thymocytes. The DNA is TGTGCCAGCAGCTTGATTCCAACTTCCTACGAGCAGTACTTC. Translated, it reads CASSLIPTSYEQYF.